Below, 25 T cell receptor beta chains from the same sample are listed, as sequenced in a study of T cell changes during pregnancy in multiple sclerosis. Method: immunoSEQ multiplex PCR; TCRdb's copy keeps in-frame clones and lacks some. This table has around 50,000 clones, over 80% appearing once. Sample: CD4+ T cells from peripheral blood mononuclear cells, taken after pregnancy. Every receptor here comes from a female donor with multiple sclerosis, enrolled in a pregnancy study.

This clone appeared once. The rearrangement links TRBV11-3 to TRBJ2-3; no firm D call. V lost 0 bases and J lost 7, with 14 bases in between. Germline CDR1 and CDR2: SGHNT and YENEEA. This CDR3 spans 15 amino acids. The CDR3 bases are TGTGCCAGCAGCTTAGAAAGTACTCCAATTCATACGCAGTATTTT. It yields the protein CASSLESTPIHTQYF.

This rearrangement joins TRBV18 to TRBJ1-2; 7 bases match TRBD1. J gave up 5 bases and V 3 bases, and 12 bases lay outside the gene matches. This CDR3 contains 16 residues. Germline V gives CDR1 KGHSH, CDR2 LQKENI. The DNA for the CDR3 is TGTGCCAGCTCACCGATACAGGGGTCCCTATGGTATGGCTACACCTTC. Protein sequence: CASSPIQGSLWYGYTF.

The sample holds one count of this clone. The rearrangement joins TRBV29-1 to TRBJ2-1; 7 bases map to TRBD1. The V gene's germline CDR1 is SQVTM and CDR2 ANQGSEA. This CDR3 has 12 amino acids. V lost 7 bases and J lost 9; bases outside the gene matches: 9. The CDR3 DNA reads TGCAGCGGGGGGACAGCTTCCGGTGAGCAGTTCTTC. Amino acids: CSGGTASGEQFF.

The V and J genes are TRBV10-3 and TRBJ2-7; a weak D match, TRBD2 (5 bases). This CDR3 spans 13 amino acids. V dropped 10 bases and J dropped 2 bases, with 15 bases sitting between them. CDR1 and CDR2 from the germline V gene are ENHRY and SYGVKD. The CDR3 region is CATAAPGTYEQYF. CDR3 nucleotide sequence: TGTGCCACCGCCGCTCCGGGAACCTACGAGCAGTACTTC.

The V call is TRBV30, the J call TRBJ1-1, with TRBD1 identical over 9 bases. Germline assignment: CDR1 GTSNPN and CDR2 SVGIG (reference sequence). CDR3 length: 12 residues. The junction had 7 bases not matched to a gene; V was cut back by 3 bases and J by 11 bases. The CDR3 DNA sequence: TGTGCCTGGAGCAACAGGGGGCCGCGGGCTTTCTTT. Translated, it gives CAWSNRGPRAFF.

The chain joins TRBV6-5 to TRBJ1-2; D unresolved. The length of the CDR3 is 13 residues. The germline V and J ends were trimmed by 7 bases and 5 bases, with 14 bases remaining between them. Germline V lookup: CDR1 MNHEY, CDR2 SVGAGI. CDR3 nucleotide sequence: TGTGCCAGCACTACCGCGGCGGCGTATGGCTACACCTTC. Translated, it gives CASTTAAAYGYTF.

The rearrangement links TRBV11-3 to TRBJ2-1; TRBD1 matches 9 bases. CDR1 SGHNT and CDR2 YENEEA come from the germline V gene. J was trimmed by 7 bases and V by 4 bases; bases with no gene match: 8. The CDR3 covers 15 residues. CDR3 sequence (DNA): TGTGCCAGCAGCTCCGGCGGGACAGGGAGAAATGAGCAGTTCTTC. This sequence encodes CASSSGGTGRNEQFF.

The CDR3 coding sequence is TGTGCCAGCAGCTGGACAGGGGCTGGCAAACTGTTTTTT. Protein: CASSWTGAGKLFF. This chain uses TRBV7-2 with TRBJ1-4; 9 bases are shared with TRBD1. CDR1 is SGHTA, CDR2 FQGNSA, per germline. V trimming: 4 bases; J trimming: 11 bases; junction bases outside the gene matches: 5. The CDR3 runs 13 residues. Filled out from reference TRBV7-2 and TRBJ1-4, the complete variable domain reads GAGVSQSPSNKVTEKGKDVELRCDPISGHTALYWYRQSLGQGLEFLIYFQGNSAPDKSGLPSDRFSAERTGGSVSTLTIQRTQQEDSAVYLCASSWTGAGKLFFGSGTQLSVL.

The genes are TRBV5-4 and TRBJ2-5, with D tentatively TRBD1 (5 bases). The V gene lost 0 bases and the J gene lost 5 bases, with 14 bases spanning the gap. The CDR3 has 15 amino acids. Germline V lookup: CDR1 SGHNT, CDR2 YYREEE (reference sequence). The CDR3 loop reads CASSLEGVNLETQYF. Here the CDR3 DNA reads TGTGCCAGCAGCTTGGAAGGGGTCAACTTGGAGACCCAGTACTTC. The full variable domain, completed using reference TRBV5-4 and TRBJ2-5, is ETGVTQSPTHLIKTRGQQVTLRCSSQSGHNTVSWYQQALGQGPQFIFQYYREEENGRGNFPPRFSGLQFPNYSSELNVNALELDDSALYLCASSLEGVNLETQYFGPGTRLLVL.

In DNA, the CDR3 is TGTGCCAGTAGTTTCAGGGGAAGAGTTGGCTACACCTTC. Its translation is CASSFRGRVGYTF. V and J are TRBV19 and TRBJ1-2, with a tentative D call TRBD1 (6 bases). The V gene's germline CDR1 is LNHDA and CDR2 SQIVND (reference sequence). V was cut by 5 bases and J by 7 bases, with 14 bases left in between. This CDR3 has 13 amino acids.

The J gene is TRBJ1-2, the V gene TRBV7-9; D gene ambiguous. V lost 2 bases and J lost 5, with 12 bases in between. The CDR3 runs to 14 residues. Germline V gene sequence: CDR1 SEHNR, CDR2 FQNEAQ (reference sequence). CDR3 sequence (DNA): TGTGCCAGCAGCTTATCCGGGGTAGGATATGGCTACACCTTC. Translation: CASSLSGVGYGYTF.

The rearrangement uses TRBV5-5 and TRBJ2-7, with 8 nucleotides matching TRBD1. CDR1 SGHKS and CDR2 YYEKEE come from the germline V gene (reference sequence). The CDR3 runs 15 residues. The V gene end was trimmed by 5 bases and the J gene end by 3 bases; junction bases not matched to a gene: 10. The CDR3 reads CASSVRRDRSYEQYF. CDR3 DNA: TGTGCCAGCAGTGTGCGTCGGGACAGGAGCTACGAGCAGTACTTC.

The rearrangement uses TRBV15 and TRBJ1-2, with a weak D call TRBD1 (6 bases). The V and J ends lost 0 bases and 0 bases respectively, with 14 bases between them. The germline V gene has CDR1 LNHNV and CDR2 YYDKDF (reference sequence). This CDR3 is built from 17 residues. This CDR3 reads CATSRDDHRDPNYGYTF. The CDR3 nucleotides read TGTGCCACCAGCAGAGATGATCACAGGGATCCTAACTATGGCTACACCTTC.

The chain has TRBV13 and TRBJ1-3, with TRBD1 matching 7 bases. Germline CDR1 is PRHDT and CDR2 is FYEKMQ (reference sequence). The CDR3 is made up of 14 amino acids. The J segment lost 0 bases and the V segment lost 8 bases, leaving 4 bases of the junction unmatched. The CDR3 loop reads CASADRASGNTIYF. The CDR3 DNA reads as TGTGCCAGCGCCGACAGGGCCTCTGGAAACACCATATATTTT.

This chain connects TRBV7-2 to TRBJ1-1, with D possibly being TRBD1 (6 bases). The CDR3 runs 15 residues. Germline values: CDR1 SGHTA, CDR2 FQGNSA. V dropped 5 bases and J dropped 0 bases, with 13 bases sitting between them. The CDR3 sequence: CASSPTGSLNTEAFF. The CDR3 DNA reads TGTGCCAGCAGCCCGACAGGCTCCCTGAACACTGAAGCTTTCTTT.

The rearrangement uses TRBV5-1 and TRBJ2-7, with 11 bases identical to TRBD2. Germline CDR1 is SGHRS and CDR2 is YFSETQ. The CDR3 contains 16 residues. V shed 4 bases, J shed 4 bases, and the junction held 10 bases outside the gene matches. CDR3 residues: CASSRDSGGASYEQYF. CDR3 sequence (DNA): TGCGCCAGCAGCAGGGATAGCGGGGGGGCCAGTTACGAGCAGTACTTC.

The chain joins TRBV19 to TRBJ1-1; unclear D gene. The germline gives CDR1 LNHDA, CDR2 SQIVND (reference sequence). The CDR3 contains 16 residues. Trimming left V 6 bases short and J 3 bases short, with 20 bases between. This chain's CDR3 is CASRSSAGPIDTEAFF. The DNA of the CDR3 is TGTGCCAGTAGATCGTCCGCGGGTCCGATTGACACTGAAGCTTTCTTT.

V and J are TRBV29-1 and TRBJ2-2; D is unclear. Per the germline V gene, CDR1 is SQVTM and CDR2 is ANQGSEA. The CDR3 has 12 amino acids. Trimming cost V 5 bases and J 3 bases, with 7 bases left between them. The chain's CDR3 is CSVRGYTGELFF. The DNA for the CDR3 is TGCAGCGTTCGCGGCTACACCGGGGAGCTGTTTTTT.

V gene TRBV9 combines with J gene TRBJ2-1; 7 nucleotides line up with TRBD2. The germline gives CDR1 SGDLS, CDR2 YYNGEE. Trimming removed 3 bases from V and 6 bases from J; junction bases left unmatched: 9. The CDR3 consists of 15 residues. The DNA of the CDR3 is TGTGCCAGCAGCGCCGTCAGGACTAGTGTCAATGAGCAGTTCTTC. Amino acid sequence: CASSAVRTSVNEQFF.

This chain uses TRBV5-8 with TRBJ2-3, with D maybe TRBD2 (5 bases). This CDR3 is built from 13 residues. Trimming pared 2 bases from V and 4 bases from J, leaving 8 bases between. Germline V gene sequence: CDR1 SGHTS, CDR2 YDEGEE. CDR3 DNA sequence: TGTGCCAGCAGCTTTGCGAGGGCAGATACGCAGTATTTT. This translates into CASSFARADTQYF.

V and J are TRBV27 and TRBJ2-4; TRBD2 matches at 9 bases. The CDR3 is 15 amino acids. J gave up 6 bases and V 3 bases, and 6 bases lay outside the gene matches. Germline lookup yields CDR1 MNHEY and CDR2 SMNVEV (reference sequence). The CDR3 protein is CASSFAGGRLNIQYF. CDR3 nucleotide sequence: TGTGCCAGCAGTTTTGCGGGGGGGCGACTAAACATTCAGTACTTC.

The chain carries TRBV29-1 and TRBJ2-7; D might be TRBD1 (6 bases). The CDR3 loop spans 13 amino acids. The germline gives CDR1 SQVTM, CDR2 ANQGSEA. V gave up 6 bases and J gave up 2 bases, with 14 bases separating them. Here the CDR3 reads CSVRTGLAYEQYF. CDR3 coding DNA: TGCAGCGTACGTACAGGGCTAGCCTACGAGCAGTACTTC.

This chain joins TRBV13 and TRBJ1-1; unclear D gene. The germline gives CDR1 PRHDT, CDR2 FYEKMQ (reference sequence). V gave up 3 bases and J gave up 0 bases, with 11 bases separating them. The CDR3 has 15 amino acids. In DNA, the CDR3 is TGTGCCAGCAGCTTTGTAGGGAGGGTGAACACTGAAGCTTTCTTT. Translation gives CASSFVGRVNTEAFF.

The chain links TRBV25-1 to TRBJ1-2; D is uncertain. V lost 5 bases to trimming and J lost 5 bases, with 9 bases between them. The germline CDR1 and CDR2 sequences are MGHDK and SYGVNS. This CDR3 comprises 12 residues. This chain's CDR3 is CASSLGLYGYTF. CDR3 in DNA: TGTGCCAGCAGTCTAGGTCTTTATGGCTACACCTTC.

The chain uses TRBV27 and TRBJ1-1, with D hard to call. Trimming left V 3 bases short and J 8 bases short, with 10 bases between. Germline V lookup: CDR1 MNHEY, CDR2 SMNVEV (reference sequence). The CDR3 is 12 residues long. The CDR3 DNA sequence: TGTGCCAGCAGTTTTCAAGCGGGGGAAGCTTTCTTT. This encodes CASSFQAGEAFF.